The 12 T cell receptor beta chains reported below all come from one sample, sequenced in a study of cytomegalovirus exposure and HLA in healthy donors. Profiled with immunoSEQ multiplex PCR; TCRdb holds only in-frame clones, not every one. The sample contains roughly 98,000 clones, approximately 88% of which appear only once. The sample taken for sequencing was PBMCs. Receptors were obtained from a woman aged 30 to 39 in good health and CMV-seronegative.

This chain uses TRBV6-6 with TRBJ1-2, with D maybe TRBD1 (5 bases). Per the germline V gene, CDR1 is MNHNY and CDR2 is SVGAGI (reference sequence). The CDR3 loop spans 14 amino acids. Trimming stripped 6 bases from V and 4 bases from J, with 15 bases between. The CDR3 nucleotides are TGTGCCAGCAGATCCGGGACTTCCTTCTATGGCTACACCTTC. This gives the protein CASRSGTSFYGYTF.

The rearrangement uses TRBV7-8 and TRBJ2-3; the D gene is possibly TRBD1 (6 bases). The germline V gene has CDR1 SGHVS and CDR2 FQNEAQ. The V end was cut by 5 bases, the J end by 2 bases, with 11 bases between. The CDR3 sequence is 14 residues long. DNA for the CDR3: TGTGCCAGCAGCCGGGACAAGCTCACAGATACGCAGTATTTT. This translates into CASSRDKLTDTQYF.

The J gene is TRBJ2-6, the V gene TRBV5-1, with 9 bases fitting TRBD1. The CDR3 runs 16 residues. V shed 3 bases and J 2 bases; nucleotides not matched to a gene: 3. The germline gives CDR1 SGHRS, CDR2 YFSETQ. CDR3 protein: CASSSGDRAGANVLTF. The DNA for the CDR3 is TGCGCCAGCAGCTCTGGGGACAGGGCTGGGGCCAACGTCCTGACTTTC.

The chain links TRBV5-1 to TRBJ2-7, with D possibly being TRBD2 (5 bases). V lost 2 bases and J lost 0, with 12 bases in between. The CDR3 runs 15 residues. Per germline, CDR1 SGHRS and CDR2 YFSETQ. The CDR3 loop is CASSLRGSSSYEQYF. In nucleotides, the CDR3 is TGCGCCAGCAGCTTACGAGGGTCGAGCTCCTACGAGCAGTACTTC.

The V and J genes are TRBV7-6 and TRBJ1-3, with 7 bases matching TRBD1. Germline V gives CDR1 SGHVS, CDR2 FNYEAQ. J was trimmed by 2 bases and V by 4 bases; bases with no gene match: 5. This CDR3 has 15 amino acids. The CDR3 DNA is TGTGCCAGCAGCTGGAAGACAGGGCCTGGAAACACCATATATTTT. Translation: CASSWKTGPGNTIYF.

The chain employs TRBV28 and TRBJ1-2; D is undetermined. V was cut by 4 bases and J by 3 bases, with 12 bases left in between. Germline V gene sequence: CDR1 MDHEN, CDR2 SYDVKM. The CDR3 is 14 residues long. In DNA, the CDR3 is TGTGCCAGCAGTTCTGTAACAGAGTACTATGGCTACACCTTC. Translating gives CASSSVTEYYGYTF.

The chain joins TRBV29-1 to TRBJ1-2; tentatively, D is TRBD1 (5 bases). The length of the CDR3 is 15 residues. V lost 5 bases to trimming and J lost 3 bases, with 19 bases between them. From germline, CDR1 is SQVTM and CDR2 ANQGSEA. The DNA for the CDR3 is TGCAGCGTTCCAAGACGGGGGATAGGGGACTATGGCTACACCTTC. It is translated as CSVPRRGIGDYGYTF.

The V call is TRBV5-1, the J call TRBJ2-7; 14 bases fit TRBD2. Germline-derived CDR1 and CDR2 are SGHRS and YFSETQ. The CDR3 runs 14 residues. With V trimmed by 3 bases and J by 6 bases, 2 bases remained unmatched. DNA of the CDR3: TGCGCCAGCAGCTATGGGACTAGCGGGGGCGAGCAGTACTTC. It is translated as CASSYGTSGGEQYF.

The V gene is TRBV7-9, the J gene TRBJ2-2; possible D gene TRBD2, 5 bases. The CDR3 has 15 residues. Germline CDR1 is SEHNR and CDR2 is FQNEAQ (reference sequence). V was cut by 4 bases and J by 6 bases, with 15 bases left in between. The DNA for the CDR3 is TGTGCCAGCAGCTCGCCTAGCACTACCCCCGGGGAGCTGTTTTTT. It yields the protein CASSSPSTTPGELFF. The variable domain in full, completed from reference TRBV7-9 and TRBJ2-2, reads DTGVSQNPRHKITKRGQNVTFRCDPISEHNRLYWYRQTLGQGPEFLTYFQNEAQLEKSRLLSDRFSAERPKGSFSTLEIQRTEQGDSAMYLCASSSPSTTPGELFFGEGSRLTVL.

The genes are TRBV20-1 and TRBJ1-1; D is perhaps TRBD1 (5 bases). The length of the CDR3 is 11 residues. V shed 5 bases and J shed 5 bases, with 9 bases lying between them. Germline V gene sequence: CDR1 DFQATT, CDR2 SNEGSKA (reference sequence). The CDR3 sequence is CSAPDRTEAFF. In DNA, the CDR3 is TGCAGTGCTCCCGACAGAACTGAAGCTTTCTTT.

This chain connects TRBV6-6 to TRBJ1-5, with 8 bases matching TRBD1. Per germline, CDR1 MNHNY and CDR2 SVGAGI (reference sequence). The ends lost 6 bases at V and 5 bases at J; junction bases unmatched: 6. The CDR3 spans 14 residues. CDR3: CASRKGQGHQPQHF. The CDR3 DNA follows: TGTGCCAGCAGGAAAGGACAGGGCCATCAGCCCCAGCATTTT.

The rearrangement uses TRBV29-1 and TRBJ1-6; D may be TRBD1 (6 bases). The germline CDR1 and CDR2 sequences are SQVTM and ANQGSEA. The CDR3 extends over 13 amino acids. With 7 bases removed from V and 6 bases from J, the gap between germline ends came to 13 bases. The CDR3 DNA is TGCAGCGGCAGCCAGGGGCCTAATTCACCCCTCCACTTT. It specifies CSGSQGPNSPLHF.